This T cell receptor (beta chain) came from a study of tumor-infiltrating lymphocytes in primary liver carcinoma. Study context: Sample yields of productive TCRbeta reads, ranging from roughly 3.65 to 7.5 million, were similar across tissue types. Study-level results: For tumor-adjacent and tumor-blood pairs, overlap was less than that seen for tumor region pairs.

With a constant-region primer, TCR beta cDNA was made from roughly 500 ng of total RNA. Three nested multiplex PCR rounds, a slightly modified ARM-PCR, produced the libraries for TCR beta. The two initial PCR rounds, approximately 10 cycles each, used TRBV1-TRBV30 forward and C-beta reverse primers. One entry per CDR3 protein, called by TCRdb with MiXCR from the multiplex PCR reads. The profile shows about 100,000 distinct CDR3 sequences, about 62% of them singletons. This clonotype was seen at least ten times. Its antigen is currently unknown. V lost 1 base, J lost 0 bases, and 10 bases lay in between. The CDR3 length is 15 residues. Unsorted bulk tissue of about 18-32 mg yielded co-extracted RNA and DNA.

The TCR sequence derives from a woman aged 60-75 years with primary liver carcinoma and hepatitis B virus infection. The chain joins TRBV12-3 or TRBV12-4 to TRBJ2-7; the D is unclear. Source material: liver tumor tissue from sampling region 2. Documented subset: tumor region T2, inferior pole. CDR3 region: CASSLVAAVSYEQYF. The DNA of the CDR3 is TGTGCCAGCAGTTTAGTGGCGGCCGTCTCCTACGAGCAGTACTTC.